The present entry profiles one T cell receptor (beta chain) with its context. Its antigen is undetermined. Reverse transcribing all isolated RNA meant expressed TCRB transcripts were sequenced. Profiled with immunoSEQ multiplex PCR; TCRdb holds only in-frame clones, not every one. The table includes 300,000 to 400,000 clones, around 9% detected once. This entry comes from a study of beta chain features in type 1 diabetes. Whole-study results and caveats: Researchers report that Type 1 diabetes patients had moderately but significantly shorter TCRB CDR3s across all four CD4+ subsets. PCR, the amplification step, might favor shorter templates, equally in patients and controls.

Trimming stripped 2 bases from V and 0 bases from J, with 11 bases between. The CDR3 loop spans 15 amino acids. Germline V gene data show CDR1 as GTSNPN and CDR2 as SVGIG (reference sequence). The rearrangement uses TRBV30 and TRBJ1-3; D remains ambiguous. This clonotype was sampled from a young man with type 1 diabetes. The specimen sequenced was central memory CD4+ T cells from blood. Here the CDR3 DNA reads TGTGCCTGGAGTCCGGCTACGTTCTCTGGAAACACCATATATTTT. Protein: CAWSPATFSGNTIYF.